This is a list of T cell receptor beta chains from one sample in a study of cytomegalovirus exposure and HLA in healthy donors. Here immunoSEQ multiplex PCR was the method, and the copy in TCRdb shows in-frame clones only, minus some. The profile shows about 170,000 clones, approximately 90% of them singletons. The material sequenced was PBMCs. Source of these receptors: a woman aged 25 to 39 in good health and CMV-seronegative. Both conserved end residues are part of each CDR3. The D gene is left open where the match is weak. Some rows have no size entry. The others give once, few or many, or a class for an expanded clone.

>TRBV6-5|TRBJ2-1|.|once
CASNRGNGIDEQFF
TGTGCCAGCAACCGAGGAAACGGTATCGATGAGCAGTTCTTC
>TRBV2|TRBJ2-5|TRBD2|.
CASSPRSGPQETQYF
TGTGCCAGCAGTCCCCGTAGCGGGCCGCAAGAGACCCAGTACTTC
>TRBV2|TRBJ2-7|.|.
CASSGRSSYEQYF
TGTGCCAGCAGTGGCAGAAGCTCCTACGAGCAGTACTTC
>TRBV6-6|TRBJ1-1|.|.
CASSYTVGGTEAFF
TGTGCCAGCAGTTATACCGTGGGGGGAACTGAAGCTTTCTTT
>TRBV4-1|TRBJ1-2|TRBD1|.
CASSRTKGAGYGYTF
TGCGCCAGCAGCCGCACTAAGGGGGCTGGGTATGGCTACACCTTC
>TRBV5-6|TRBJ1-2|.|.
CASSIGQRTMLWGYTF
TGTGCCAGCAGCATAGGACAGAGGACGATGCTTTGGGGCTACACCTTC
>TRBV7-9|TRBJ1-4|TRBD1|.
CASSSGKPGTASNEKLFF
TGTGCCAGCAGCTCCGGCAAACCTGGGACAGCTTCTAATGAAAAACTGTTTTTT
>TRBV5-4|TRBJ2-7|.|.
CASSLGDNSYEQYF
TGTGCCAGCAGCTTGGGAGACAACTCCTACGAGCAGTACTTC
>TRBV19|TRBJ1-5|TRBD1|.
CASRTAGGNQPQHF
TGTGCCAGTAGAACCGCAGGGGGGAATCAGCCCCAGCATTTT
>TRBV9|TRBJ2-7|TRBD1|.
CASNPGQASYEQYF
TGTGCCAGCAATCCGGGACAGGCTTCCTACGAGCAGTACTTC
>TRBV5-5|TRBJ2-7|TRBD1|once
CASSWTGYEQYF
TGTGCCAGCAGCTGGACAGGCTACGAGCAGTACTTC
>TRBV2|TRBJ2-6|.|.
CASRGNRVNSGANVLTF
TGTGCCAGCAGGGGGAACAGGGTTAACTCTGGGGCCAACGTCCTGACTTTC
>TRBV13|TRBJ2-5|.|.
CASSPMTLGAVRETQYF
TGTGCCAGCAGCCCGATGACGTTGGGGGCCGTGCGGGAGACCCAGTACTTC
>TRBV2|TRBJ2-7|.|few
CASLLRDKSTYEQYF
TGTGCCAGCCTCCTCCGGGACAAGAGCACCTACGAGCAGTACTTC
>TRBV11-2|TRBJ1-2|.|.
CASSLVGGNGYTF
TGTGCCAGCAGCTTAGTCGGGGGGAATGGCTACACCTTC
>TRBV7-9|TRBJ1-1|TRBD1|.
CASSAGTGSNTEAFF
TGTGCCAGCAGCGCCGGGACAGGATCTAACACTGAAGCTTTCTTT
>TRBV10-1|TRBJ2-7|TRBD1|.
CASSRDRGWEQYF
TGCGCCAGCAGCCGGGACAGGGGCTGGGAGCAGTACTTC
>TRBV7-9|TRBJ2-3|TRBD2|.
CASSFSGGNGDTQYF
TGTGCCAGCAGCTTCAGCGGGGGGAATGGGGATACGCAGTATTTT
>TRBV6-6|TRBJ2-2|TRBD1|.
CASIQKGQANTGELFF
TGTGCCAGCATTCAAAAAGGACAGGCGAACACCGGGGAGCTGTTTTTT
>TRBV5-4|TRBJ2-2|.|.
CASSLGAEMIPGELFF
TGTGCCAGCAGCTTGGGAGCGGAGATGATTCCCGGGGAGCTGTTTTTT
>TRBV11-1|TRBJ2-5|TRBD1|.
CASSRNDRVDFFGETQYF
TGTGCCAGCAGCCGGAACGACAGGGTTGACTTTTTTGGAGAGACCCAGTACTTC
>TRBV25-1|TRBJ2-5|TRBD1|.
CASSPNTPSGGAEETQYF
TGTGCCAGCAGCCCAAATACCCCTTCAGGGGGCGCGGAGGAGACCCAGTACTTC
>TRBV27|TRBJ2-1|TRBD1|.
CASRVGQPTSEQFF
TGTGCCAGCCGGGTGGGACAGCCGACAAGTGAGCAGTTCTTC
>TRBV4-1|TRBJ2-1|.|.
CASSHSRNEQFF
TGCGCCAGCAGCCACTCTAGGAATGAGCAGTTCTTC
>TRBV7-8|TRBJ2-2|TRBD2|.
CASSSRSGGGTGELFF
TGTGCCAGCAGCTCAAGGAGCGGGGGGGGCACCGGGGAGCTGTTTTTT